A selection of T cell receptor beta chains follows, all from one sample in a study of response to subunit inactivated influenza vaccine. A single record per CDR3 protein comes from TCRdb applying MiXCR to the RT-PCR reads. Of approximately 480,000 distinct CDR3 sequences in the sample, 11% were seen once. This specimen was PBMCs from blood, taken 35 to 45 days after vaccination. All receptors derive from a man aged 50 to 59 who received an inactivated influenza vaccine. CDR3s include the opening cysteine and the closing phenylalanine or tryptophan. The D gene is left open where the match is weak. Some rows have no size entry. The others give once, few or many, or a class for an expanded clone.

D gene,clone size,V gene,J gene,CDR3 protein,CDR3 DNA
TRBD1,-,TRBV13,TRBJ2-6,CASSRDLGQGSGANVLTF,TGTGCCAGCAGTCGAGACTTAGGACAGGGTTCAGGGGCCAACGTCCTGACTTTC
-,-,TRBV11-3,TRBJ2-1,CASSLSASDYNEQFF,TGTGCCAGCAGCTTAAGTGCGAGCGACTACAATGAGCAGTTCTTC
TRBD2,few,TRBV11-2,TRBJ2-1,CASGPWSSGGSSYNEQFF,TGTGCCAGCGGGCCCTGGAGTAGCGGGGGGAGCTCCTACAATGAGCAGTTCTTC
-,many,TRBV11-2,TRBJ2-7,CASSLDMGPSYEQYF,TGTGCCAGCAGCTTAGATATGGGCCCCTCCTACGAGCAGTACTTC
TRBD1,few,TRBV12-3/TRBV12-4,TRBJ1-1,CASSGQGWTEAFF,TGTGCCAGCAGCGGACAGGGATGGACTGAAGCTTTCTTT
-,many,TRBV7-2,TRBJ1-2,CASSLQGPRYGYTF,TGTGCCAGCAGCTTACAGGGGCCCCGGTATGGCTACACCTTC
-,-,TRBV10-3,TRBJ2-7,CAISDRTDGHEQYF,TGTGCCATCAGTGACCGGACGGACGGACACGAGCAGTACTTC
-,many,TRBV20-1,TRBJ2-7,CSARVRSYEQYF,TGCAGTGCTAGAGTTCGCTCCTACGAGCAGTACTTC
TRBD2,-,TRBV7-9,TRBJ2-1,CASSSIGLAGVYNEQFF,TGTGCCAGCAGCTCTATAGGACTAGCGGGTGTATACAATGAGCAGTTCTTC
TRBD2,many,TRBV12-3/TRBV12-4,TRBJ2-1,CASSLSGRALEQFF,TGTGCCAGCAGCCTTAGCGGGAGGGCCCTTGAGCAGTTCTTC
-,-,TRBV10-3,TRBJ1-5,CAISDRNQPQHF,TGTGCCATCAGTGACCGCAATCAGCCCCAGCATTTT
-,few,TRBV30,TRBJ2-1,CAWTPLTGSKFF,TGTGCCTGGACCCCCCTTACAGGGAGCAAGTTCTTC
TRBD1,many,TRBV12-3/TRBV12-4,TRBJ1-5,CASSLTGSNQPQHF,TGCGCCAGCAGCCTGACAGGGAGCAATCAGCCCCAGCATTTT
-,few,TRBV6-2/TRBV6-3,TRBJ2-2,CASSYPGGGDTGELFF,TGTGCCAGCAGTTATCCAGGGGGAGGGGACACCGGGGAGCTGTTTTTT
-,few,TRBV12-3/TRBV12-4,TRBJ2-2,CASSFSQGSGELFF,TGTGCCAGCAGTTTTAGTCAGGGTTCCGGGGAGCTGTTTTTT
-,many,TRBV5-1,TRBJ2-7,CASSLGDFYEQYF,TGCGCCAGCAGCTTAGGGGACTTCTACGAGCAGTACTTC
-,few,TRBV12-3/TRBV12-4,TRBJ1-2,CASSGYYGYTF,TGTGCCAGCAGTGGCTACTATGGCTACACCTTC
TRBD1,many,TRBV12-3/TRBV12-4,TRBJ2-1,CASSPSGTGFYNEQFF,TGTGCCAGCAGTCCCTCCGGGACAGGATTCTACAATGAGCAGTTCTTC
TRBD1,many,TRBV5-1,TRBJ2-7,CASSLSRQGTYEQYF,TGCGCCAGCAGCTTGTCGCGACAGGGGACCTACGAGCAGTACTTC
-,few,TRBV12-3/TRBV12-4,TRBJ2-2,CASSPQQVPGELFF,TGTGCCAGCAGCCCTCAACAGGTACCCGGGGAGCTGTTTTTT
-,-,TRBV28,TRBJ2-3,CASSLWGRGLQYF,TGTGCCAGCAGTTTATGGGGACGGGGATTGCAGTATTTT
TRBD1,-,TRBV11-2,TRBJ2-7,CASSLVWDRGYEQYF,TGTGCCAGCAGCTTAGTTTGGGACAGGGGGTACGAGCAGTACTTC
TRBD1,-,TRBV5-1,TRBJ2-3,CASSWTGPADTQYF,TGCGCCAGCAGCTGGACAGGGCCCGCTGATACGCAGTATTTT
-,many,TRBV7-8,TRBJ2-5,CASSGRTVEKETQYF,TGTGCCAGCAGCGGGCGGACTGTCGAAAAAGAGACCCAGTACTTC
TRBD1,-,TRBV5-1,TRBJ2-1,CASSLRQGPRGEQFF,TGCGCCAGCAGCTTGAGACAGGGTCCTAGGGGGGAGCAGTTCTTC
-,many,TRBV6-2/TRBV6-3,TRBJ1-6,CASQGRASPLHF,TGTGCCAGCCAGGGGAGGGCTTCACCCCTCCACTTT
-,many,TRBV10-3,TRBJ2-1,CAISGGPNNNNEQFF,TGTGCCATCAGTGGGGGACCGAATAACAACAATGAGCAGTTCTTC
TRBD2,many,TRBV12-3/TRBV12-4,TRBJ2-3,CASSLGTSGKDTQYF,TGTGCCAGCAGTTTGGGGACTAGCGGGAAAGATACGCAGTATTTT
TRBD2,-,TRBV6-1,TRBJ2-1,CASRKGTSGYNEQFF,TGTGCCAGCAGAAAAGGGACTAGCGGTTACAATGAGCAGTTCTTC
-,many,TRBV5-6,TRBJ2-7,CASTNRLAIGYEQYF,TGTGCCAGCACTAATCGGTTGGCTATCGGATACGAGCAGTACTTC
-,few,TRBV25-1,TRBJ2-3,CASSGASPDTQYF,TGTGCCAGCAGTGGGGCCTCTCCAGATACGCAGTATTTT
-,few,TRBV25-1,TRBJ2-2,CASSELLETGELFF,TGTGCCAGCAGTGAATTGTTGGAAACCGGGGAGCTGTTTTTT
TRBD2,-,TRBV12-3/TRBV12-4,TRBJ2-6,CACSGLPRELSGANVLTF,TGTGCCTGCAGTGGACTCCCGCGGGAGCTATCAGGGGCCAACGTCCTGACTTTC
-,many,TRBV10-3,TRBJ2-1,CAISDGGGLDNEQFF,TGTGCCATCAGTGACGGAGGCGGGTTGGACAATGAGCAGTTCTTC
TRBD2,-,TRBV11-2,TRBJ2-3,CASSSGGGGTTDTQYF,TGTGCCAGCAGCTCGGGGGGCGGGGGGACAACAGATACGCAGTATTTT
-,few,TRBV28,TRBJ2-5,CASSLIRQGLTQETQYF,TGTGCCAGCAGTTTAATTCGACAGGGACTGACCCAAGAGACCCAGTACTTC
TRBD1,-,TRBV6-5,TRBJ2-7,CASSYSGQGAGEQYF,TGTGCCAGCAGTTACTCGGGACAGGGGGCGGGCGAGCAGTACTTC
TRBD2,many,TRBV7-9,TRBJ2-7,CASGMGGTYEQYF,TGTGCATCCGGGATGGGGGGGACCTACGAGCAGTACTTC
TRBD2,few,TRBV7-8,TRBJ2-7,CASSETRGGQVSEQYF,TGTGCCAGCAGCGAGACCCGGGGGGGGCAGGTCAGCGAGCAGTACTTC
-,many,TRBV6-2/TRBV6-3,TRBJ2-7,CASSYSREQYF,TGTGCCAGCAGTTACAGCCGGGAGCAGTACTTC
TRBD1,-,TRBV2,TRBJ2-2,CASSAGQGYAGELFF,TGTGCCAGCAGTGCGGGACAGGGATACGCCGGGGAGCTGTTTTTT
-,few,TRBV2,TRBJ2-3,CASSEIGKLDTQYF,TGTGCCAGCAGTGAAATAGGGAAATTAGATACGCAGTATTTT
TRBD1,many,TRBV5-8,TRBJ1-2,CASSRDRRSYGYTF,TGTGCCAGCAGCAGGGACAGGCGTTCCTATGGCTACACCTTC
-,-,TRBV5-1,TRBJ2-5,CASSAQGSETQYF,TGCGCCAGCAGCGCACAGGGATCAGAGACCCAGTACTTC
TRBD2,-,TRBV25-1,TRBJ2-5,CASSAGKLAGQETQYF,TGTGCCAGCAGTGCCGGGAAGCTAGCGGGACAAGAGACCCAGTACTTC
-,-,TRBV5-5,TRBJ1-6,CASSLPQQNSPLPF,TGTGCCAGCAGCTTGCCACAGCAGAATTCACCCCTCCCCTTT
TRBD1,-,TRBV20-1,TRBJ2-1,CSASRQGAYEQFF,TGCAGTGCTAGCAGACAGGGGGCCTATGAGCAGTTCTTC
-,many,TRBV7-2,TRBJ2-3,CASSPTSTRGADTQYF,TGTGCCAGCAGCCCTACTAGCACGAGAGGAGCAGATACGCAGTATTTT
-,many,TRBV10-3,TRBJ2-1,CAISESGGHEQFF,TGTGCCATCAGTGAGTCTGGGGGTCATGAGCAGTTCTTC
TRBD1,-,TRBV6-1,TRBJ1-2,CACRIPGQPYGYTF,TGTGCCTGCAGGATCCCGGGACAGCCCTATGGCTACACCTTC
-,-,TRBV14,TRBJ2-1,CASSQDEGPYNEQFF,TGTGCCAGCAGCCAAGATGAGGGGCCATACAATGAGCAGTTCTTC
-,-,TRBV29-1,TRBJ2-7,CSVEATGIGGYEQYF,TGCAGCGTTGAAGCAACTGGTATTGGGGGCTACGAGCAGTACTTC